Listed below are T cell receptor beta chains from one sample, sequenced in a study of blood T cells in healthy people across ages. TCRdb analysed the 5' RACE reads with MiXCR anew, one entry per CDR3 protein. The data contain hundreds of thousands of distinct CDR3 sequences, more than 55% of them singletons. The sample comprised blood. The receptors shown here come from a man aged 35 to 55 in good health. Both conserved end residues are part of each CDR3. Each record gives: V gene, D gene, clone size, J gene, CDR3 DNA, CDR3 protein. The D gene is left open where the match is weak. Only some rows state a clone size, as once, few, many or a class for expanded clones.

V gene: TRBV5-1
D gene: -
clone size: -
J gene: TRBJ2-3
CDR3 DNA: TGCGCCAGCAGCCTCCGGGATGGGGTGGGCACAGATACGCATTATTTT
CDR3 protein: CASSLRDGVGTDTHYF

V gene: TRBV12-5
D gene: -
clone size: -
J gene: TRBJ2-7
CDR3 DNA: TGTGCTAGTGGTTTGGACGGGAGAGTCGACGAGCAGTACTTC
CDR3 protein: CASGLDGRVDEQYF

V gene: TRBV10-3
D gene: -
clone size: few
J gene: TRBJ2-5
CDR3 DNA: TGTGCCATCAGTGACCGAGGGGACGAGACCCAGTACTTC
CDR3 protein: CAISDRGDETQYF

V gene: TRBV5-8
D gene: -
clone size: many
J gene: TRBJ2-7
CDR3 DNA: TGTGCCAGCAGCTTGGACCGGGCTGTCGAGCAGTACTTC
CDR3 protein: CASSLDRAVEQYF

V gene: TRBV12-3/TRBV12-4
D gene: -
clone size: -
J gene: TRBJ2-5
CDR3 DNA: TGTACCAGCAGTTTACGTACAGGGCAAGAGACCCAGTACTTC
CDR3 protein: CTSSLRTGQETQYF

V gene: TRBV12-3/TRBV12-4
D gene: TRBD1
clone size: -
J gene: TRBJ2-7
CDR3 DNA: TGTGCCAGCAGGCAGGGACAGTCTCTACCCTACGAGCAGTACTTC
CDR3 protein: CASRQGQSLPYEQYF

V gene: TRBV7-2
D gene: TRBD1
clone size: -
J gene: TRBJ1-4
CDR3 DNA: TGTGCCAGCAGGCAGAACAGGGGGCGCGGGACTAATGAAAAACTGTTTTTT
CDR3 protein: CASRQNRGRGTNEKLFF

V gene: TRBV29-1
D gene: TRBD2
clone size: few
J gene: TRBJ2-5
CDR3 DNA: TGCAGCGTTACTAGCGGGAGGGAGACCCAGTACTTC
CDR3 protein: CSVTSGRETQYF

V gene: TRBV12-3/TRBV12-4
D gene: -
clone size: few
J gene: TRBJ1-2
CDR3 DNA: TGTGCCAGCAGGGCTGCGGGGGTGCAGACTTATGGCTACACCTTC
CDR3 protein: CASRAAGVQTYGYTF

V gene: TRBV7-8
D gene: -
clone size: -
J gene: TRBJ2-1
CDR3 DNA: TGTGCCAGTCGACAGCGCCTGGGGACCTACAATGAGCAGTTCTTC
CDR3 protein: CASRQRLGTYNEQFF

V gene: TRBV15
D gene: -
clone size: -
J gene: TRBJ2-1
CDR3 DNA: TGTGCCACCAGCAGAAGGGGCACAGGGAATAATGAGCAGTTCTTC
CDR3 protein: CATSRRGTGNNEQFF

V gene: TRBV7-2
D gene: TRBD1
clone size: few
J gene: TRBJ1-2
CDR3 DNA: TGTGCCAGCAGCCCCGGGACAGGGAATGGCTATGGCTACACCTTC
CDR3 protein: CASSPGTGNGYGYTF

V gene: TRBV25-1
D gene: -
clone size: -
J gene: TRBJ1-2
CDR3 DNA: TGTGCCAGCAAAGTAGGGTCCTATGGCTACACCTTC
CDR3 protein: CASKVGSYGYTF

V gene: TRBV5-1
D gene: TRBD2
clone size: few
J gene: TRBJ2-7
CDR3 DNA: TGCGCCAGCAGCTTGGCTACTAGCGGGAGGGAAAACTACGAGCAGTACTTC
CDR3 protein: CASSLATSGRENYEQYF

V gene: TRBV29-1
D gene: TRBD2
clone size: once
J gene: TRBJ2-3
CDR3 DNA: TGCAGCGTTGGGAGTTTAGCGGGAGGAGGGCCAGATACGCAGTATTTT
CDR3 protein: CSVGSLAGGGPDTQYF

V gene: TRBV10-3
D gene: TRBD1
clone size: -
J gene: TRBJ2-7
CDR3 DNA: TGTGCCATCAGTGAGAGACAGGGGAGGATCGAGCAGTACTTC
CDR3 protein: CAISERQGRIEQYF

V gene: TRBV6-6
D gene: -
clone size: -
J gene: TRBJ2-7
CDR3 DNA: TGTGCCAGCAGTTACTCCAACAGGGTCACGGCTACCTACGAGCAGTACTTC
CDR3 protein: CASSYSNRVTATYEQYF

V gene: TRBV9
D gene: -
clone size: many
J gene: TRBJ2-3
CDR3 DNA: TGTGCCAGCAGCGTAGCGGGATCCACAGATACGCAGTATTTT
CDR3 protein: CASSVAGSTDTQYF

V gene: TRBV12-5
D gene: -
clone size: -
J gene: TRBJ1-2
CDR3 DNA: TGTGCTAGTGGTTGGCAGCTGGACGGAAGTTATGGCTACACCTTC
CDR3 protein: CASGWQLDGSYGYTF

V gene: TRBV6-5
D gene: -
clone size: few
J gene: TRBJ2-7
CDR3 DNA: TGTGCCAGCAGTTACTCGTTCGTCGGGGATCCGTCCTACGAGCAGTACTTC
CDR3 protein: CASSYSFVGDPSYEQYF

V gene: TRBV18
D gene: TRBD1
clone size: -
J gene: TRBJ2-7
CDR3 DNA: TGTGCCAGCTCACCATTCGACAGGGCAACCTACGAGCAGTACTTC
CDR3 protein: CASSPFDRATYEQYF

V gene: TRBV10-3
D gene: -
clone size: -
J gene: TRBJ1-1
CDR3 DNA: TGTGCCATCGGGGGAAGGGACGGGAACACTGAAGCTTTCTTT
CDR3 protein: CAIGGRDGNTEAFF

V gene: TRBV2
D gene: -
clone size: -
J gene: TRBJ2-4
CDR3 DNA: TGTGCCAGCCACACAACTAGTTCGTGGGACATTCAGTACTTC
CDR3 protein: CASHTTSSWDIQYF

V gene: TRBV7-2
D gene: -
clone size: few
J gene: TRBJ2-1
CDR3 DNA: TGTGCCGGGGGGAATTACCCGGAGATGAATGAGCAGTTCTTC
CDR3 protein: CAGGNYPEMNEQFF

V gene: TRBV6-2/TRBV6-3
D gene: -
clone size: -
J gene: TRBJ2-7
CDR3 DNA: TGTGCCAGCAGTGAGAGGACAAACGAGCAGTACTTC
CDR3 protein: CASSERTNEQYF

V gene: TRBV6-6
D gene: -
clone size: -
J gene: TRBJ2-7
CDR3 DNA: TGTGCCAGCAGTCGGGACCACGGAGAGCAGTACTTC
CDR3 protein: CASSRDHGEQYF

V gene: TRBV14
D gene: TRBD2
clone size: once
J gene: TRBJ2-2
CDR3 DNA: TGTGCCAGCAGCAAGGGACTACCAGCGGGCGGGGAGCTGTTTTTT
CDR3 protein: CASSKGLPAGGELFF

V gene: TRBV5-1
D gene: -
clone size: few
J gene: TRBJ2-1
CDR3 DNA: TGCGCCAGCAGCTTGGCCGAAGTCGGGTGGGGTCAACATGATGAGCAGTTCTTC
CDR3 protein: CASSLAEVGWGQHDEQFF

V gene: TRBV20-1
D gene: -
clone size: -
J gene: TRBJ2-3
CDR3 DNA: TGCAGTGCCGAAAGGGGTCCCACTAGCACAGATACGCAGTATTTT
CDR3 protein: CSAERGPTSTDTQYF

V gene: TRBV7-8
D gene: -
clone size: -
J gene: TRBJ2-5
CDR3 DNA: TGTGCCAGCAGCCAGGAAGAGGGGTCCCAAGAGACCCAGTACTTC
CDR3 protein: CASSQEEGSQETQYF

V gene: TRBV28
D gene: -
clone size: -
J gene: TRBJ1-2
CDR3 DNA: TGTGCCAGCAGTCCAACCCGGGACTTCAACTATGGCTACACCTTC
CDR3 protein: CASSPTRDFNYGYTF

V gene: TRBV29-1
D gene: -
clone size: many
J gene: TRBJ2-3
CDR3 DNA: TGCAGCGTTGAGGACAGCACCCTAGGCAGAGATACGCAGTATTTT
CDR3 protein: CSVEDSTLGRDTQYF

V gene: TRBV20-1
D gene: TRBD1
clone size: -
J gene: TRBJ1-4
CDR3 DNA: TGCAGTGCTAGAGATCCGAGGACAGGGGGGGATGAAAAACTGTTTTTT
CDR3 protein: CSARDPRTGGDEKLFF

V gene: TRBV28
D gene: TRBD1
clone size: -
J gene: TRBJ2-1
CDR3 DNA: TGTGCCAGCAGTCAAGACAGGGGTGGGCAGTTCTTC
CDR3 protein: CASSQDRGGQFF

V gene: TRBV5-5
D gene: TRBD2
clone size: -
J gene: TRBJ2-5
CDR3 DNA: TGTGCCAGCAGTCCGGAACTAGCGGAAGAGACCCAGTACTTC
CDR3 protein: CASSPELAEETQYF

V gene: TRBV20-1
D gene: -
clone size: -
J gene: TRBJ2-1
CDR3 DNA: TGCAGTGCTAGATTCGGTACTTCCTACAATGAGCAGTTCTTC
CDR3 protein: CSARFGTSYNEQFF

V gene: TRBV2
D gene: TRBD1
clone size: -
J gene: TRBJ1-2
CDR3 DNA: TGTGCCAGCAGTGAAGATAACAGGGGTGGATATGGCTACACCTTC
CDR3 protein: CASSEDNRGGYGYTF

V gene: TRBV3-1
D gene: TRBD1
clone size: -
J gene: TRBJ2-5
CDR3 DNA: TGTGCCAGCACCTGGACAGGGGGTCAGGAGACCCAGTACTTC
CDR3 protein: CASTWTGGQETQYF

V gene: TRBV7-9
D gene: -
clone size: -
J gene: TRBJ1-2
CDR3 DNA: TGCGCCAGCAGCTTGGACAGTGACTATGGCTACACCTTC
CDR3 protein: CASSLDSDYGYTF

V gene: TRBV6-5
D gene: -
clone size: few
J gene: TRBJ1-2
CDR3 DNA: TGTGCCAGCAGTTACGGCAGGGGCAGCTATGGCTACACCTTC
CDR3 protein: CASSYGRGSYGYTF

V gene: TRBV29-1
D gene: TRBD1
clone size: -
J gene: TRBJ1-2
CDR3 DNA: TGCAGCGTTAGGACAGGGCTTAATTATGGCTACACCTTC
CDR3 protein: CSVRTGLNYGYTF

V gene: TRBV3-1
D gene: -
clone size: -
J gene: TRBJ2-1
CDR3 DNA: TGTGCCAGCAGCCAAGGAATCGGGTCAGGTGAGCAGTTCTTC
CDR3 protein: CASSQGIGSGEQFF

V gene: TRBV7-2
D gene: -
clone size: many
J gene: TRBJ2-7
CDR3 DNA: TGTGCCAGCAGCCCCCGGACGGGCGGTGGTGAGCAGTACTTC
CDR3 protein: CASSPRTGGGEQYF

V gene: TRBV12-3/TRBV12-4
D gene: TRBD1
clone size: -
J gene: TRBJ2-4
CDR3 DNA: TGTGCCAGCAGTGAGGGACAGCTAGCCAAAAACATTCAGTACTTC
CDR3 protein: CASSEGQLAKNIQYF

V gene: TRBV20-1
D gene: TRBD2
clone size: -
J gene: TRBJ2-1
CDR3 DNA: TGCAGTGCCAGGGAGTTGGGACTAGCGGATACCTACAATGAGCAGTTCTTC
CDR3 protein: CSARELGLADTYNEQFF

V gene: TRBV12-3/TRBV12-4
D gene: -
clone size: -
J gene: TRBJ1-1
CDR3 DNA: TGTGCCAGCAGTGTATCTCGGACCGCGAACACTGAAGCTTTCTTT
CDR3 protein: CASSVSRTANTEAFF

V gene: TRBV4-2
D gene: -
clone size: few
J gene: TRBJ2-7
CDR3 DNA: TGTGCCAGCAGCCAAGATAATAGAAACTACGAGCAGTACTTC
CDR3 protein: CASSQDNRNYEQYF

V gene: TRBV2
D gene: -
clone size: -
J gene: TRBJ2-2
CDR3 DNA: TGTGCCAGCAGTGAGGAGGGCCCCTCGGTGGAGCTGTTTTTT
CDR3 protein: CASSEEGPSVELFF

V gene: TRBV12-3/TRBV12-4
D gene: -
clone size: -
J gene: TRBJ2-3
CDR3 DNA: TGTGCCAGCAGTTCCAAGCGCGGGCCTACTAGCACAGATACGCAGTATTTT
CDR3 protein: CASSSKRGPTSTDTQYF

V gene: TRBV4-2
D gene: TRBD1
clone size: -
J gene: TRBJ2-3
CDR3 DNA: TGTGCCAGCAGCCAAGGGACAGGACCCGCAGATACGCAGTATTTT
CDR3 protein: CASSQGTGPADTQYF